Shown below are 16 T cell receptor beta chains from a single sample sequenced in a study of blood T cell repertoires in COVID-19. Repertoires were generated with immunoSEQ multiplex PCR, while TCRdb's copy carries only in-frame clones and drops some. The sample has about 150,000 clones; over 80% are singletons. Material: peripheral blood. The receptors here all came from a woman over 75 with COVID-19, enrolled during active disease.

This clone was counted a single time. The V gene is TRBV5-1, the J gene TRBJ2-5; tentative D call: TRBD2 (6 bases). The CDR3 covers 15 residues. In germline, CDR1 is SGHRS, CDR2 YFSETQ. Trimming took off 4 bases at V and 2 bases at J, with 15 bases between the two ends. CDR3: CASSLGSSGQETQYF. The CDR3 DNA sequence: TGCGCCAGCAGCCTTGGGAGTAGCGGTCAAGAGACCCAGTACTTC.

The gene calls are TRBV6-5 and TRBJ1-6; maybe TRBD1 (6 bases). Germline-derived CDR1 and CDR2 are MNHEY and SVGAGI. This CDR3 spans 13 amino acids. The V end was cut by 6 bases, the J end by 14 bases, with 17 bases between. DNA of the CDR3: TGTGCCAGCAGACCTACCGGACAGTGGTCCCTCCACTTT. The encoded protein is CASRPTGQWSLHF.

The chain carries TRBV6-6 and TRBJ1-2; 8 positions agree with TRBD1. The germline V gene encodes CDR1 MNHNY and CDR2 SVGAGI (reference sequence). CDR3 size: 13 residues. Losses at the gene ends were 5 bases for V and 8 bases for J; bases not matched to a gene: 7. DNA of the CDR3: TGTGCCAGCAGTCAACAGGGGGGCTGGGGCTACACCTTC. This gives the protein CASSQQGGWGYTF.

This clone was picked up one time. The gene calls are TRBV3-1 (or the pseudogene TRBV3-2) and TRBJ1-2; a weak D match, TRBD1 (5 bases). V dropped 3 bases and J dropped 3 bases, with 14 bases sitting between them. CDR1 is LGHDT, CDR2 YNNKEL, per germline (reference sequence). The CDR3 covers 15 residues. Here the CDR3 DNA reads TGTGCCAGCAGCCAGAGGCAGACAGTAGACTATGGCTACACCTTC. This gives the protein CASSQRQTVDYGYTF.

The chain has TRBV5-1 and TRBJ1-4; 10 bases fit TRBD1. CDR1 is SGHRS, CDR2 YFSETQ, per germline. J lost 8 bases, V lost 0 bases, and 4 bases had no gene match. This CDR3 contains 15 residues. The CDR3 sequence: CASSLAGTGEEKLFF. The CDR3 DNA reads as TGCGCCAGCAGCTTGGCCGGGACAGGGGAGGAAAAACTGTTTTTT.

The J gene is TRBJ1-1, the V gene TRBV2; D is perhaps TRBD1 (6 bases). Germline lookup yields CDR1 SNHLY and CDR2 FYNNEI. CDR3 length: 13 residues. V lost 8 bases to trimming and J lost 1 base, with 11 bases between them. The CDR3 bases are TGTGCCAGCTTGGAAGGGGGGAACACTGAAGCTTTCTTT. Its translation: CASLEGGNTEAFF.

The CDR3 protein is CASSEAGRGQPQHF. CDR3 in DNA: TGTGCCAGCAGTGAAGCCGGACGGGGTCAGCCCCAGCATTTT. The chain combines TRBV6-1 with TRBJ1-5; D not certain. Germline V gene sequence: CDR1 MNHNS, CDR2 SASEGT. V lost 0 bases to trimming and J lost 6 bases, with 9 bases between them. CDR3 size: 14 residues.

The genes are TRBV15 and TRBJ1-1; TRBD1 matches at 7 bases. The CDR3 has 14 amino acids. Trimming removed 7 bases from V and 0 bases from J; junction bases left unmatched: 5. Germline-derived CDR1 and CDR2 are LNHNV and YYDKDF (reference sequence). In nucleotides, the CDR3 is TGTGCCACCAAAACAGGGGACCTGAACACTGAAGCTTTCTTT. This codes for CATKTGDLNTEAFF.

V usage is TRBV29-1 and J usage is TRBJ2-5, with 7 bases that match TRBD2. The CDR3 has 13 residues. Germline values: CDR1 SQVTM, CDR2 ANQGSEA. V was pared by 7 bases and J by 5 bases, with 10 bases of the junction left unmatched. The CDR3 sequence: CSAKRGDRETQYF. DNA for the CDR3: TGCAGCGCCAAACGGGGGGACCGTGAGACCCAGTACTTC.

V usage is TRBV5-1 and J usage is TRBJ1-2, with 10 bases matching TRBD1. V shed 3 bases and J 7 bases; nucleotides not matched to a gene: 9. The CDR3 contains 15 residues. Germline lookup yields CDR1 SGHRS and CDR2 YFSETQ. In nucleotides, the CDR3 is TGCGCCAGCAGCTCCGATGGACAGGGGGTAGGTGGCTACACCTTC. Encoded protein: CASSSDGQGVGGYTF.

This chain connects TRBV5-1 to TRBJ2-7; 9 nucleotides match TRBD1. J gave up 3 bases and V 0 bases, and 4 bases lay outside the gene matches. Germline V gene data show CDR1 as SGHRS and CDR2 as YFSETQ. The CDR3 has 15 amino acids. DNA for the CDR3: TGCGCCAGCAGCTTGGGGACAGGGGACGACTACGAGCAGTACTTC. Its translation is CASSLGTGDDYEQYF.

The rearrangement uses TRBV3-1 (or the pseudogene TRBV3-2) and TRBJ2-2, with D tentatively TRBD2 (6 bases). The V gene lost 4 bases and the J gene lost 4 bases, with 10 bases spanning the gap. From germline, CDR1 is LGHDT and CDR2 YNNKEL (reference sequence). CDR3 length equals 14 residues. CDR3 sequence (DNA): TGTGCCAGCAGCCTAAGGGGAGGCACCGGGGAGCTGTTTTTT. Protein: CASSLRGGTGELFF.

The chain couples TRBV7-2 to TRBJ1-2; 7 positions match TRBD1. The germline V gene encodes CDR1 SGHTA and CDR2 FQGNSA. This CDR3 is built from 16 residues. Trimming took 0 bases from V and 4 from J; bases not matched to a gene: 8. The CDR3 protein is CASSLAPGQVVYGYTF. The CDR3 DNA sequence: TGTGCCAGCAGCTTAGCCCCCGGACAGGTCGTCTATGGCTACACCTTC.

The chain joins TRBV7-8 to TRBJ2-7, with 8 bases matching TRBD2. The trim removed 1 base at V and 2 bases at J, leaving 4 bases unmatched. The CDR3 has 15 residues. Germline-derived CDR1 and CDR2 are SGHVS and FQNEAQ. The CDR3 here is CASSLVRAGAYEQYF. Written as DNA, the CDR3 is TGTGCCAGCAGCTTAGTTCGAGCGGGAGCCTACGAGCAGTACTTC.

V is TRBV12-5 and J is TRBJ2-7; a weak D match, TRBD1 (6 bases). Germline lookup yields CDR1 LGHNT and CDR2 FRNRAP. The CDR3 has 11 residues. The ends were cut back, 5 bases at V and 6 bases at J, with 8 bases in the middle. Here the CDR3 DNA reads TGTGCTAGTGGTACACAGGGCGAGCAGTACTTC. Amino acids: CASGTQGEQYF. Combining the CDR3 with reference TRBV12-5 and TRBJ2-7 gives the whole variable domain DARVTQTPRHKVTEMGQEVTMRCQPILGHNTVFWYRQTMMQGLELLAYFRNRAPLDDSGMPKDRFSAEMPDATLATLKIQPSEPRDSAVYFCASGTQGEQYFGPGTRLTVT.

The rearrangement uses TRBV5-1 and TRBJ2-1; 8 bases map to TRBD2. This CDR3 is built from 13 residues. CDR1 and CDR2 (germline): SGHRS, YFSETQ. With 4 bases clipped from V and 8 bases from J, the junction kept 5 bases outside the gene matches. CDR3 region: CASSNPGGDEQFF. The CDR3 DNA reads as TGCGCCAGCAGCAACCCCGGGGGGGATGAGCAGTTCTTC.